There are a few counts of the clone carrying this TCR beta chain. Its cognate antigen is unknown. Each PCR replicate from the sorted subsets contained about 210 ng DNA, which is about 30,000 T cell genomes. Original data processing: Filtering differed since immunoSEQ provided only junctions, with no quality scores. Repertoires were generated with immunoSEQ multiplex PCR, while TCRdb's copy carries only in-frame clones and drops some. V and J calls and clone size are copied from that table; D and trimming were computed from the DNA. Of roughly 2,500,000 clones listed, under 95% are singletons. The sample is drawn from a study of shared clonotypes between healthy human individuals. General observations from the study: Large sequencing depth failed to make sorted-subset sequencing complete, rarefaction showed.

Germline V lookup: CDR1 SNHLY, CDR2 FYNNEI. V was clipped by 4 bases and J by 5 bases; unmatched bases: 4. The CDR3 totals 13 residues. Sequenced input: naive CD4+ T cells from PBMCs. Subset denoted: CD45RA+ positively selected. This chain joins TRBV2 and TRBJ1-1, with TRBD1 identical over 7 bases. The receptor comes from a man aged 18 to 30 in good health. Some clones in this sample may be carry-over from other donors' samples. CDR3 DNA: TGTGCCAGCAGTGTAGCAGGGGGGACTGAAGCTTTCTTT. This gives the protein CASSVAGGTEAFF.